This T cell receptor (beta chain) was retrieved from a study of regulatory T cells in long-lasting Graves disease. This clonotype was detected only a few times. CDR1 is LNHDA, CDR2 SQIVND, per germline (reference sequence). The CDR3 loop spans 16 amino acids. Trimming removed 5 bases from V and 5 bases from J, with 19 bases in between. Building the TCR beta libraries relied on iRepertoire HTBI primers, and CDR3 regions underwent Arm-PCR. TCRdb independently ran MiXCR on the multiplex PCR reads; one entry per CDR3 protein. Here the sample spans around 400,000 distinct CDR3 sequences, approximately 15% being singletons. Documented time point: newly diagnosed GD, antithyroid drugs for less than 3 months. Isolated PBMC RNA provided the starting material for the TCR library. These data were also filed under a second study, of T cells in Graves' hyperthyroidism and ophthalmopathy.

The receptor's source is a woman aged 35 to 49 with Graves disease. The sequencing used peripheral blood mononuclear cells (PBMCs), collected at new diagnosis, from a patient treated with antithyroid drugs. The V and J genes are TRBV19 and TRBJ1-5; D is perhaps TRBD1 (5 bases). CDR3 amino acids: CASSPWGLSSYQPQHF. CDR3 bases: TGTGCCAGTAGTCCCTGGGGCCTCAGTTCCTATCAGCCCCAGCATTTT.